These T cell receptor beta chains were read from a single sample in a study of Ad26.COV2.S vaccination and SARS-CoV-2 variants. TCRdb keeps only in-frame clones here, not all; method: immunoSEQ multiplex PCR. The sample shows over 110,000 clones, 86% of them seen only once. Specimen: peripheral blood, collected after recovery from COVID-19. The source is a human donor who had recovered from COVID-19. The CDR3 runs from the conserved cysteine through the conserved F or W. Each record gives: CDR3 DNA, CDR3 protein, clone size, V gene, D gene, J gene. The D gene is left open where the match is weak. Clone size is given for some rows only: seen once, a few or many times, or a class if the clone is expanded.

CDR3nt: TGTGCCAGCAGGACCGGGACAGAGAGCATCTCTGGAAACACCATATATTTT
CDR3aa: CASRTGTESISGNTIYF
abundance: -
v_gene: TRBV2
d_gene: TRBD1
j_gene: TRBJ1-3

CDR3nt: TGTGCCAGCAGCTTTGGGGAGAGGGGATCGGGCACTGAAGCTTTCTTT
CDR3aa: CASSFGERGSGTEAFF
abundance: -
v_gene: TRBV5-4
d_gene: -
j_gene: TRBJ1-1

CDR3nt: TGTGCCAGCTCACCGGCGGGGCCGGTAAGCTATGGCTACACCTTC
CDR3aa: CASSPAGPVSYGYTF
abundance: -
v_gene: TRBV18
d_gene: -
j_gene: TRBJ1-2

CDR3nt: TGTGCCAGCCGTCCAACCGGGACAGGAAAGGAGACCCAGTACTTC
CDR3aa: CASRPTGTGKETQYF
abundance: -
v_gene: TRBV27
d_gene: TRBD1
j_gene: TRBJ2-5

CDR3nt: TGTGCCAGCAGCTTAGATCAGGGGCAAGATGGCTACACCTTC
CDR3aa: CASSLDQGQDGYTF
abundance: few
v_gene: TRBV7-9
d_gene: -
j_gene: TRBJ1-2

CDR3nt: TGTGCCAGCAGGACCCTCCGGGGCCATTACGAGCAGTACTTC
CDR3aa: CASRTLRGHYEQYF
abundance: -
v_gene: TRBV28
d_gene: -
j_gene: TRBJ2-7

CDR3nt: TGCGCCAGCAGCTTGGCCTTGACGTTCGGGAACGAGCAGTACTTC
CDR3aa: CASSLALTFGNEQYF
abundance: -
v_gene: TRBV5-1
d_gene: -
j_gene: TRBJ2-7

CDR3nt: TGTGCCAGCAGTGACCCCCGGACAGCTAGCAATCAGCCCCAGCATTTT
CDR3aa: CASSDPRTASNQPQHF
abundance: -
v_gene: TRBV6-1
d_gene: -
j_gene: TRBJ1-5

CDR3nt: TGTGCCAGTAGCCAGGACAGGGGCGAAAAACTGTTTTTT
CDR3aa: CASSQDRGEKLFF
abundance: -
v_gene: TRBV19
d_gene: TRBD1
j_gene: TRBJ1-4

CDR3nt: TGTGCCAGCTCACCAGGGACTAGCCTGAACACCGGGGAGCTGTTTTTT
CDR3aa: CASSPGTSLNTGELFF
abundance: -
v_gene: TRBV18
d_gene: TRBD2
j_gene: TRBJ2-2

CDR3nt: TGTGCCAGCAGCTTAATTCAGGGCTCCGGGGAGCTGTTTTTT
CDR3aa: CASSLIQGSGELFF
abundance: once
v_gene: TRBV7-8
d_gene: -
j_gene: TRBJ2-2

CDR3nt: TGTGCCAGCAGTTTATGGGTAGCGGGGTACAATGAGCAGTTCTTC
CDR3aa: CASSLWVAGYNEQFF
abundance: -
v_gene: TRBV27
d_gene: TRBD2
j_gene: TRBJ2-1

CDR3nt: TGCGCCAGCAGCCAAGGAGGGGGGGATCGTCAGCCCCAGCATTTT
CDR3aa: CASSQGGGDRQPQHF
abundance: once
v_gene: TRBV4-1
d_gene: -
j_gene: TRBJ1-5

CDR3nt: TGTGCCAGCAGGACAAATATGGGACAGAGATCGGAAGAGCAGTACTTC
CDR3aa: CASRTNMGQRSEEQYF
abundance: -
v_gene: TRBV25-1
d_gene: TRBD1
j_gene: TRBJ2-7

CDR3nt: TGTGCCAGCAGCTTGGAGGGCTCTTATGGCTACACCTTC
CDR3aa: CASSLEGSYGYTF
abundance: -
v_gene: TRBV5-6
d_gene: -
j_gene: TRBJ1-2

CDR3nt: TGTGCCAGCAGCTTAGTGGTTTTGATGGACAGGGAAGAAACAGATACGCAGTATTTT
CDR3aa: CASSLVVLMDREETDTQYF
abundance: -
v_gene: TRBV7-9
d_gene: TRBD1
j_gene: TRBJ2-3

CDR3nt: TGTGCCAGTATGTCTGGGTACTATGGCTACACCTTC
CDR3aa: CASMSGYYGYTF
abundance: -
v_gene: TRBV19
d_gene: -
j_gene: TRBJ1-2

CDR3nt: TGTGCCAGCAGCTTAGATCAGGGGGCGAGCGGCTACACCTTC
CDR3aa: CASSLDQGASGYTF
abundance: few
v_gene: TRBV7-8
d_gene: TRBD1
j_gene: TRBJ1-2

CDR3nt: TGCGCCAGCAGTGAGTCGATAGACCGAAATCAAGAGACCCAGTACTTC
CDR3aa: CASSESIDRNQETQYF
abundance: once
v_gene: TRBV10-1
d_gene: -
j_gene: TRBJ2-5

CDR3nt: TGTGCCAGCAGTGTGGACAGAAGCACAGATACGCAGTATTTT
CDR3aa: CASSVDRSTDTQYF
abundance: -
v_gene: TRBV2
d_gene: -
j_gene: TRBJ2-3

CDR3nt: TGTGCCAGCTCACCAGTTGTAGGACAGATTTATGGCTACACCTTC
CDR3aa: CASSPVVGQIYGYTF
abundance: -
v_gene: TRBV18
d_gene: -
j_gene: TRBJ1-2

CDR3nt: TGCAGTGGGCCCTCTGAAGGGGGACTGTTTTTT
CDR3aa: CSGPSEGGLFF
abundance: -
v_gene: TRBV20-1
d_gene: -
j_gene: TRBJ1-4

CDR3nt: TGTGCCACCAGTGCGACAGGGAGGAGGACTGAAGCTTTCTTT
CDR3aa: CATSATGRRTEAFF
abundance: -
v_gene: TRBV24-1
d_gene: TRBD1
j_gene: TRBJ1-1

CDR3nt: TGTGCCAGTAGTTCTCACCGGGACAGGGTTTCTGGGGCCAACGTCCTGACTTTC
CDR3aa: CASSSHRDRVSGANVLTF
abundance: -
v_gene: TRBV19
d_gene: TRBD1
j_gene: TRBJ2-6

CDR3nt: TGTGCCAGCAGTGATGGGGGGCTGAGCAATCAGCCCCAGCATTTT
CDR3aa: CASSDGGLSNQPQHF
abundance: -
v_gene: TRBV2
d_gene: -
j_gene: TRBJ1-5

CDR3nt: TGTGCCAGCTCCGTCCTGAGGGGCCACGAGCAGTACTTC
CDR3aa: CASSVLRGHEQYF
abundance: once
v_gene: TRBV2
d_gene: -
j_gene: TRBJ2-7

CDR3nt: TGCGCCAGCAGTGGATCATCGACAGGCACAGATACGCAGTATTTT
CDR3aa: CASSGSSTGTDTQYF
abundance: -
v_gene: TRBV10-1
d_gene: -
j_gene: TRBJ2-3

CDR3nt: TGTGCCAGTCGCAGGACTAGCGGGGGACATGAGCAGTTCTTC
CDR3aa: CASRRTSGGHEQFF
abundance: -
v_gene: TRBV19
d_gene: TRBD2
j_gene: TRBJ2-1

CDR3nt: TGTGCCAGTAGGCCCTTTGACAGGGCAAATGAGCAGTTCTTC
CDR3aa: CASRPFDRANEQFF
abundance: -
v_gene: TRBV19
d_gene: TRBD1
j_gene: TRBJ2-1

CDR3nt: TGTGCCAGCAGTGAAGCAGGACAGGGGTACATTCAGTACTTC
CDR3aa: CASSEAGQGYIQYF
abundance: -
v_gene: TRBV6-1
d_gene: TRBD1
j_gene: TRBJ2-4

CDR3nt: TGCGCCAGCAGCCTACCGGGACCCAGTAATTCACCCCTCCACTTT
CDR3aa: CASSLPGPSNSPLHF
abundance: -
v_gene: TRBV4-1
d_gene: -
j_gene: TRBJ1-6

CDR3nt: TGTGCCAGCAGTTCCTGGCTGCAGGGCCTTCCCCCGGGCTATGGCTACACCTTC
CDR3aa: CASSSWLQGLPPGYGYTF
abundance: -
v_gene: TRBV6-2/TRBV6-3
d_gene: -
j_gene: TRBJ1-2

CDR3nt: TGTGCCAGCAGTTATCCACCTGCTGCTTTCTTT
CDR3aa: CASSYPPAAFF
abundance: -
v_gene: TRBV6-2/TRBV6-3
d_gene: -
j_gene: TRBJ1-1

CDR3nt: TGTGCCAGCGGCTCGCGAGGGCCAGATACGCAGTATTTT
CDR3aa: CASGSRGPDTQYF
abundance: -
v_gene: TRBV27
d_gene: -
j_gene: TRBJ2-3

CDR3nt: TGTGCCAGCAGCTTAGAAGGGGGGGCAGGAGGCTACACCTTC
CDR3aa: CASSLEGGAGGYTF
abundance: few
v_gene: TRBV7-9
d_gene: -
j_gene: TRBJ1-2

CDR3nt: TGTGCCAGTCAACCCACCCCATATGAGCAGTTCTTC
CDR3aa: CASQPTPYEQFF
abundance: once
v_gene: TRBV28
d_gene: -
j_gene: TRBJ2-1

CDR3nt: TGTGCCAGCAGTTTATCACCGAACACTGAAGCTTTCTTT
CDR3aa: CASSLSPNTEAFF
abundance: few
v_gene: TRBV28
d_gene: -
j_gene: TRBJ1-1

CDR3nt: TGTGCCAGCAGCAATGGGACAGGGCTGAGGACAGATACGCAGTATTTT
CDR3aa: CASSNGTGLRTDTQYF
abundance: -
v_gene: TRBV3-1/TRBV3-2
d_gene: TRBD1
j_gene: TRBJ2-3

CDR3nt: TGTGCCAGCAGCCTGATGCCAGGAATCAATCAGCCCCAGCATTTT
CDR3aa: CASSLMPGINQPQHF
abundance: -
v_gene: TRBV7-6
d_gene: -
j_gene: TRBJ1-5

CDR3nt: TGTGCCAGCAGTTTATTTCGGGGGAGCGAGCAGTTCTTC
CDR3aa: CASSLFRGSEQFF
abundance: once
v_gene: TRBV12-3/TRBV12-4
d_gene: -
j_gene: TRBJ2-1

CDR3nt: TGTGCCAGTAGTTCCTTGCACGAGGCTACGCAGTATTTT
CDR3aa: CASSSLHEATQYF
abundance: -
v_gene: TRBV19
d_gene: -
j_gene: TRBJ2-3

CDR3nt: TGCAGCGTTGAAGTGGTAGAGGGGGCGCCTGCCTATGGCTACACCTTC
CDR3aa: CSVEVVEGAPAYGYTF
abundance: -
v_gene: TRBV29-1
d_gene: TRBD1
j_gene: TRBJ1-2

CDR3nt: TGTGCCAGCAGTGAGGGGACAGGGGTAAGCAATCAGCCCCAGCATTTT
CDR3aa: CASSEGTGVSNQPQHF
abundance: -
v_gene: TRBV6-1
d_gene: TRBD1
j_gene: TRBJ1-5

CDR3nt: TGTGCCAGCAGCTTAGCAAGGACGGATAATGAAAAACTGTTTTTT
CDR3aa: CASSLARTDNEKLFF
abundance: -
v_gene: TRBV7-9
d_gene: -
j_gene: TRBJ1-4

CDR3nt: TGTGCCAGCTGGTCCGTTCGCGGGCCCCTTGGGGGAGAGACCCAGTACTTC
CDR3aa: CASWSVRGPLGGETQYF
abundance: -
v_gene: TRBV6-8
d_gene: -
j_gene: TRBJ2-5

CDR3nt: TGTGCCAGCAGTTTATTGGCTGACACAGATACGCAGTATTTT
CDR3aa: CASSLLADTDTQYF
abundance: -
v_gene: TRBV28
d_gene: -
j_gene: TRBJ2-3

CDR3nt: TGTGCCAGCACCGCCGCTGACACTGTCGGTGGCTACACCTTC
CDR3aa: CASTAADTVGGYTF
abundance: -
v_gene: TRBV6-5
d_gene: -
j_gene: TRBJ1-2

CDR3nt: TGTGCCACCAGCCCCTTTTTGGGTGGCGAGCAGTACTTC
CDR3aa: CATSPFLGGEQYF
abundance: -
v_gene: TRBV15
d_gene: -
j_gene: TRBJ2-7

CDR3nt: TGCAGCGCAAGGACAGGGGTTACGGATAATTCACCCCTCCACTTT
CDR3aa: CSARTGVTDNSPLHF
abundance: once
v_gene: TRBV29-1
d_gene: TRBD1
j_gene: TRBJ1-6

CDR3nt: TGCGCCAGCAGTAGGGACAGACCAGCTGAAGCTTTCTTT
CDR3aa: CASSRDRPAEAFF
abundance: -
v_gene: TRBV10-1
d_gene: TRBD1
j_gene: TRBJ1-1

CDR3nt: TGTGCCAGCTCACCATCCGTGGGGGAGGAGACCCAGTACTTC
CDR3aa: CASSPSVGEETQYF
abundance: -
v_gene: TRBV18
d_gene: -
j_gene: TRBJ2-5

CDR3nt: TGTGCCAGCAGGCCACAGGGAGGGGGCTACGAGCAGTACTTC
CDR3aa: CASRPQGGGYEQYF
abundance: -
v_gene: TRBV28
d_gene: -
j_gene: TRBJ2-7

CDR3nt: TGTGCCAGCAGCTTAGGGGGCGAGGGCGGCGGATCGGACATTCAGTACTTC
CDR3aa: CASSLGGEGGGSDIQYF
abundance: -
v_gene: TRBV7-9
d_gene: -
j_gene: TRBJ2-4